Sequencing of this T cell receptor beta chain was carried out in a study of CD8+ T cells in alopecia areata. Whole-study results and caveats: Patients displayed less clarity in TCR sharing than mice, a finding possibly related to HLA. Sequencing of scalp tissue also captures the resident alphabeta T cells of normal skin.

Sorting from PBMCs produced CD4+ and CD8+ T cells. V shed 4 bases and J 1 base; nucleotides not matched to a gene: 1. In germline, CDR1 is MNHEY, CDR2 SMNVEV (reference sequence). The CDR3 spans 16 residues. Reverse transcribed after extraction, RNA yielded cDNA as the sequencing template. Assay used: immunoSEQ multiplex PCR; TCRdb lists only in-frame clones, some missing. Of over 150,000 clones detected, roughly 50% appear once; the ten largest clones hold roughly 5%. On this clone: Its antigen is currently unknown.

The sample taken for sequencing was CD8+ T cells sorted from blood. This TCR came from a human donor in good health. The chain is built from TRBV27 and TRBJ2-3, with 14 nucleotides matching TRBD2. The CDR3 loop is CASSSGLAGGTDTQYF. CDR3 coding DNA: TGTGCCAGCAGTTCGGGACTAGCGGGGGGCACAGATACGCAGTATTTT.